This TCR beta chain is from a study of cytomegalovirus exposure and HLA in healthy donors. Findings and limits, study-wide: The classifier, whose performance was assessed in both the original and validation cohorts, reportedly diagnosed cytomegalovirus status with high specificity and sensitivity. In vitro confirmation showed a few CMV-associated chains to be CMV antigen specific. Some public TCRs appeared in many individuals, while most sequences were rare.

Assay used: immunoSEQ multiplex PCR; TCRdb lists only in-frame clones, some missing. The sample holds around 190,000 clones, 75% to 90% seen once. From the approximately 120-subject validation cohort, which was separate from the roughly 700-subject first cohort, the donors were drawn. Note on this clone: Its antigen is undetermined.

V lost 3 bases to trimming and J lost 0 bases; unmatched junction nucleotides: 10. The germline V gene has CDR1 SQVTM and CDR2 ANQGSEA. This CDR3 contains 16 residues. The specimen was PBMCs. V and J are TRBV29-1 and TRBJ2-5; 7 bases line up with TRBD1. The clonotype was recovered from a man younger than 35 in good health and CMV-seropositive. The CDR3 region is CSVEDPGTEYQETQYF. The CDR3 DNA follows: TGCAGCGTTGAGGATCCCGGGACAGAGTACCAAGAGACCCAGTACTTC.